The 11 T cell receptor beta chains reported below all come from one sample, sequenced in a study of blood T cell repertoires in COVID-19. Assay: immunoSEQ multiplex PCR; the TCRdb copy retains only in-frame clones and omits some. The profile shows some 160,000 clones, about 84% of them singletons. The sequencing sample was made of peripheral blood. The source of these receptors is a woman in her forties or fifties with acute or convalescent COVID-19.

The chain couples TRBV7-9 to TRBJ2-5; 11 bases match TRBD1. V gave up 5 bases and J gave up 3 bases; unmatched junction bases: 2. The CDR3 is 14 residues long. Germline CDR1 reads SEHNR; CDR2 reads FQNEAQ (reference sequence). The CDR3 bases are TGTGCCAGCAGCCGGGACAGGGGGAAAGAGACCCAGTACTTC. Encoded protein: CASSRDRGKETQYF.

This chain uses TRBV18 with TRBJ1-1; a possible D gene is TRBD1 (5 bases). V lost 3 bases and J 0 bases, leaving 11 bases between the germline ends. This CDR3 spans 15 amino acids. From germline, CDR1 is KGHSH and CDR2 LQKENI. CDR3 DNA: TGTGCCAGCTCACCTTGGACACTTATGAACACTGAAGCTTTCTTT. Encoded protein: CASSPWTLMNTEAFF.

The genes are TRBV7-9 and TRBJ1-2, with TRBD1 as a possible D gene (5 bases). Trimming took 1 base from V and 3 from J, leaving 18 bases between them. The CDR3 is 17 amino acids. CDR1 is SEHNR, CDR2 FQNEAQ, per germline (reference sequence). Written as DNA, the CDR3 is TGTGCCAGCAGCTTAGAGATAGGAGCAGGGAAACACTATGGCTACACCTTC. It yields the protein CASSLEIGAGKHYGYTF.

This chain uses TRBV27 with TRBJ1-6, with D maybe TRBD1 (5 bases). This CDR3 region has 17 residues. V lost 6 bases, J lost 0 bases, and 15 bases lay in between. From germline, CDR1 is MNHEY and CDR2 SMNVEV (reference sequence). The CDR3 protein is CASSSPGPSSYNSPLHF. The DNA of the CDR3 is TGTGCCAGCAGCTCGCCAGGGCCCAGCTCCTATAATTCACCCCTCCACTTT.

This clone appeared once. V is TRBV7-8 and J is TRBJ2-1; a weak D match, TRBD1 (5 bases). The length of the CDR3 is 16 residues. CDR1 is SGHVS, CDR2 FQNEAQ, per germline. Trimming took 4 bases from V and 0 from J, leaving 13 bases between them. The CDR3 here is CASSYVQVNSYNEQFF. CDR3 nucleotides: TGTGCCAGCAGCTATGTACAGGTTAACTCCTACAATGAGCAGTTCTTC.

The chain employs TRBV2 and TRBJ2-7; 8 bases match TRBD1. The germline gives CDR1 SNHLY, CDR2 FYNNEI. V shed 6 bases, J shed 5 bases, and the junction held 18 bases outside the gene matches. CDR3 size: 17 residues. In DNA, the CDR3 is TGTGCCAGCAGGAAACTCTTAGTTGCAGGGGGCGCCGACGAGCAGTACTTC. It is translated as CASRKLLVAGGADEQYF.

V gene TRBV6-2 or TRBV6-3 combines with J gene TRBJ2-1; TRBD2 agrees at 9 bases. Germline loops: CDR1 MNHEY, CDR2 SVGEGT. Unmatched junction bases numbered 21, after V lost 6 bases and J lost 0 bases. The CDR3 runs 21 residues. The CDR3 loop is CASSHPLSGGFPLSSYNEQFF. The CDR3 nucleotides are TGTGCCAGCAGCCACCCGTTGAGCGGGGGGTTTCCCTTAAGCTCCTACAATGAGCAGTTCTTC.

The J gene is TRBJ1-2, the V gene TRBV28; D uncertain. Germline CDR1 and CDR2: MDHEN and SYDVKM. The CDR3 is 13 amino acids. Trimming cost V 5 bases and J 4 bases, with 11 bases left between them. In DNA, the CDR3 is TGTGCCAGCAGTGGCGGGGTGTCCTATGGCTACACCTTC. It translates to CASSGGVSYGYTF.

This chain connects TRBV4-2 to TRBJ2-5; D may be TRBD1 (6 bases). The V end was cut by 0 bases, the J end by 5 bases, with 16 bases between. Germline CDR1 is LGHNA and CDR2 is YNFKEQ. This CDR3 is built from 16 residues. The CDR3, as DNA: TGTGCCAGCAGCCAAGAAGGGGCAGGGGTAGCGGAGACCCAGTACTTC. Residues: CASSQEGAGVAETQYF.

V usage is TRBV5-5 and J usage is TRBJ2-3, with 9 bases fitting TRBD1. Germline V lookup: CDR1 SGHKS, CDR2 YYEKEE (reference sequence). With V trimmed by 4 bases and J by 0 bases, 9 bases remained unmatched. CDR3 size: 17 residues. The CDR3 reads CASSPGQGRSSTDTQYF. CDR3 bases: TGTGCCAGCAGCCCCGGACAGGGGCGCTCTAGCACAGATACGCAGTATTTT.

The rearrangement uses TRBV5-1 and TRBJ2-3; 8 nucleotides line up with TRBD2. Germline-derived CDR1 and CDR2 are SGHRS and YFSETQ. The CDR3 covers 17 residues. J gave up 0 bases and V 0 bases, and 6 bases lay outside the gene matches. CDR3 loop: CASSLVASGSSTDTQYF. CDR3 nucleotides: TGCGCCAGCAGCTTGGTAGCTAGCGGGTCTAGCACAGATACGCAGTATTTT.